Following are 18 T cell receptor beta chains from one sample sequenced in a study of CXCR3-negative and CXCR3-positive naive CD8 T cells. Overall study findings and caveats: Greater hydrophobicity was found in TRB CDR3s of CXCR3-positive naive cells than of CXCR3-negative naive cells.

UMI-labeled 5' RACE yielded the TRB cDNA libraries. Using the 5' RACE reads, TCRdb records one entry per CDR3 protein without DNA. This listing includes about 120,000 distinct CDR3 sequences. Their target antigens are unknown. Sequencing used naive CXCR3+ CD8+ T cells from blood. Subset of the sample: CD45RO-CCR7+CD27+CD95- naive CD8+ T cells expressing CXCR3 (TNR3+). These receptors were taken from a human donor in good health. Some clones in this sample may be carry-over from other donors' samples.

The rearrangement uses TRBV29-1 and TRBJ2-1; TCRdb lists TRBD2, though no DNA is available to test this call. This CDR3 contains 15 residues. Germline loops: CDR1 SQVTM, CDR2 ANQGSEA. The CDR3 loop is CSVEGVGYSYNEQFF.

The chain's CDR3 is CASTRGVGTDTQYF. The chain is built from TRBV6-2 or TRBV6-3 and TRBJ2-3; with no DNA, the TCRdb D assignment of TRBD2 cannot be verified. Germline loops: CDR1 MNHEY, CDR2 SVGEGT. The CDR3 covers 14 residues.

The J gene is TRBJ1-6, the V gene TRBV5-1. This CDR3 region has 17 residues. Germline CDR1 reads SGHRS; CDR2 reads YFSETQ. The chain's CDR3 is CASSQTLVKGGNSPLHF.

CDR3 amino acids: CASSSGLAGSFGELFF. The chain links TRBV7-9 to TRBJ2-2; without DNA, the TCRdb call of TRBD2 cannot be checked. The germline V gene encodes CDR1 SEHNR and CDR2 FQNEAQ (reference sequence). This CDR3 has 16 residues.

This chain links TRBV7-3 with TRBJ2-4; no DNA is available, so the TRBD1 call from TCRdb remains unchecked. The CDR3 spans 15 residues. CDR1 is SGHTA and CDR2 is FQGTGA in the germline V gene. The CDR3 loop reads CASSQGQGAPNIQYF.

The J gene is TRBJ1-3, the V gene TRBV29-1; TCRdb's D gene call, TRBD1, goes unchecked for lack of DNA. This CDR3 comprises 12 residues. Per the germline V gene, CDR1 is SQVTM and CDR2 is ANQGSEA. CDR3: CSVVGQGNTIYF.

Here the CDR3 reads CASSLAHTDTQYF. This sequence joins TRBV12-3 or TRBV12-4 and TRBJ2-3. The CDR3 runs 13 residues.

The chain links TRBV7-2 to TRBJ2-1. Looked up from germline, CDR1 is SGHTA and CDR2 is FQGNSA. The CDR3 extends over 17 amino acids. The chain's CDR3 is CASSLEPRLSSYNEQFF.

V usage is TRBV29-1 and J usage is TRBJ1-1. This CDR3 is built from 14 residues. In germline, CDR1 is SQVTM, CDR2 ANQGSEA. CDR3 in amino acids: CSVWAQLGAPEAFF.

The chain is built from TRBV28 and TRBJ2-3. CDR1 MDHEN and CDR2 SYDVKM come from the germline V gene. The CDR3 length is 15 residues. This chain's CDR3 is CASSLRGMSTDTQYF.

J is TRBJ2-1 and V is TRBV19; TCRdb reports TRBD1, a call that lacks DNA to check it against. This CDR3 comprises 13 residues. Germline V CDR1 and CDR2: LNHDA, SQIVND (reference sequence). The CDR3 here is CASSIGTANEQFF.

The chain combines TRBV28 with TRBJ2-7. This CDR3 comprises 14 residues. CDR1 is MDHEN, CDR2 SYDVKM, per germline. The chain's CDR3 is CATRRSARSYEQYF.

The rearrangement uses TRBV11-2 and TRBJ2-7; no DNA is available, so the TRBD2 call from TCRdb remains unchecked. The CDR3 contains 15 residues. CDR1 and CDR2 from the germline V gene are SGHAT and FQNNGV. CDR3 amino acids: CASSSPSGSSYEQYF.

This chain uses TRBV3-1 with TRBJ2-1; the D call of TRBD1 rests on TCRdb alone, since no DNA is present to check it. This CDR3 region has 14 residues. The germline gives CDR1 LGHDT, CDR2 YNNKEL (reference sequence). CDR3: CASSQAGQYNEQFF.

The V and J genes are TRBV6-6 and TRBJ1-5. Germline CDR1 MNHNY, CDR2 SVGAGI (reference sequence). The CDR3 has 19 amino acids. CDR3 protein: CASSYSIVRRPESNQPQHF.

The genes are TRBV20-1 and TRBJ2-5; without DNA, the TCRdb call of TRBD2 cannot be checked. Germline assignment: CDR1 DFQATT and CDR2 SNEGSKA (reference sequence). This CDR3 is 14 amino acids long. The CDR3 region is CSARGMGGGETQYF.

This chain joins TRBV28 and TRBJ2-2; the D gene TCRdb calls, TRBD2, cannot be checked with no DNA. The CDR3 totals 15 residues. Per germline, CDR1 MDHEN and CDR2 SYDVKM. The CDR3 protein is CASSQTAGNTGELFF.

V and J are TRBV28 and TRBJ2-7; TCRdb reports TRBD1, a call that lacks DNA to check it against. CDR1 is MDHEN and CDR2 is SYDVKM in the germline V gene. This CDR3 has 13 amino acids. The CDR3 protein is CASSFFRVSEQYF.